The 18 T cell receptor beta chains presented below share a single source sample, sequenced in a study of T cells in Graves' hyperthyroidism and ophthalmopathy. Amplification of TCR beta CDR3 regions was performed using RNA transcripts as template. HTBI primers were used for first-round RT-PCR of the TCR CDR3. MiXCR, run by TCRdb on the multiplex PCR reads, gives a single entry per CDR3 protein. Altogether 690,000 or so distinct CDR3 sequences are present, approximately 19% being singletons, with the ten largest covering roughly 17%. The sequencing input was blood. These TCRs come from a woman in her fifties or sixties with Graves' hyperthyroidism that later progressed to Graves' ophthalmopathy.

The chain has TRBV19 and TRBJ2-5; TRBD2 is a possible D gene (5 bases). CDR1 LNHDA and CDR2 SQIVND come from the germline V gene (reference sequence). The V end lost 5 bases, the J end lost 1 base, and 17 bases lay between the germline ends. The CDR3 is made up of 16 amino acids. CDR3 in amino acids: CASSVSAGIPQETQYF. The CDR3 nucleotides are TGTGCCAGTAGTGTATCGGCGGGCATCCCCCAAGAGACCCAGTACTTC.

This clonotype was seen more than once but under ten times. The chain links TRBV6-1 to TRBJ1-1, with D unclear. CDR1 MNHNS and CDR2 SASEGT come from the germline V gene. Trimming left V 2 bases short and J 8 bases short, with 12 bases between. This CDR3 has 13 amino acids. CDR3 in DNA: TGTGCCAGCAGTGAATCTGTAACGATAGAAGCTTTCTTT. As protein: CASSESVTIEAFF.

This clonotype was detected only a few times. The rearrangement uses TRBV20-1 and TRBJ1-6; no firm D call. CDR3 length equals 16 residues. Trimming stripped 0 bases from V and 6 bases from J, with 15 bases between. Germline V gene lookup returns CDR1 DFQATT and CDR2 SNEGSKA (reference sequence). This chain's CDR3 is CSARDSKSGLNSPLHF. The CDR3 DNA sequence: TGCAGTGCTAGAGATTCGAAGTCAGGTCTTAATTCACCCCTCCACTTT.

Ten or more counts support this clonotype. J is TRBJ2-5 and V is TRBV11-2; D is unclear. From germline, CDR1 is SGHAT and CDR2 FQNNGV. V shed 0 bases and J shed 7 bases, with 6 bases lying between them. The CDR3 contains 12 residues. CDR3 DNA sequence: TGTGCCAGCAGCTTAGATCTTAGGACCCAGTACTTC. Amino acids: CASSLDLRTQYF.

In its sample, this clonotype was seen many times. The V call is TRBV7-2, the J call TRBJ1-5; D is ambiguous. The CDR3 length is 16 residues. Trimming left V 5 bases short and J 3 bases short, with 17 bases between. Germline V gene data show CDR1 as SGHTA and CDR2 as FQGNSA. This CDR3 is CASSLRTEGINQPQHF. For the CDR3, the DNA is TGTGCCAGCAGCCTACGGACGGAGGGAATCAATCAGCCCCAGCATTTT. The full variable domain, in which reference TRBV7-2 and TRBJ1-5 provide the parts outside the CDR3, is GAGVSQSPSNKVTEKGKDVELRCDPISGHTALYWYRQSLGQGLEFLIYFQGNSAPDKSGLPSDRFSAERTGGSVSTLTIQRTQQEDSAVYLCASSLRTEGINQPQHFGDGTRLSIL.

This clonotype has ten or more counts. The J gene is TRBJ2-5, the V gene TRBV28; D might be TRBD1 (6 bases). The CDR3 totals 15 residues. Germline CDR1 and CDR2: MDHEN and SYDVKM. V dropped 5 bases and J dropped 0 bases, with 13 bases sitting between them. In DNA form, the CDR3 reads TGTGCCAGCAGTCCAATGGACAGATACCAAGAGACCCAGTACTTC. It yields the protein CASSPMDRYQETQYF. Filled out from reference TRBV28 and TRBJ2-5, the complete variable domain reads DVKVTQSSRYLVKRTGEKVFLECVQDMDHENMFWYRQDPGLGLRLIYFSYDVKMKEKGDIPEGYSVSREKKERFSLILESASTNQTSMYLCASSPMDRYQETQYFGPGTRLLVL.

The table lists this clonotype with many counts. V gene TRBV30 combines with J gene TRBJ1-2, with a tentative D call TRBD1 (6 bases). From germline, CDR1 is GTSNPN and CDR2 SVGIG (reference sequence). V was pared by 0 bases and J by 4 bases, with 9 bases between. CDR3 size: 13 residues. This CDR3 reads CAWSVGGLYGYTF. CDR3 nucleotides: TGTGCCTGGAGTGTAGGGGGACTCTATGGCTACACCTTC.

The sample holds a few counts of this clonotype. The V gene is TRBV29-1, the J gene TRBJ2-7; 7 bases map to TRBD1. The germline V gene has CDR1 SQVTM and CDR2 ANQGSEA. The CDR3 has 15 residues. Trimming cost V 3 bases and J 0 bases; bases outside gene matches: 8. CDR3 sequence: CSVELTGTRSYEQYF. CDR3 DNA: TGCAGCGTTGAGCTGACAGGGACCCGCTCCTACGAGCAGTACTTC.

This clonotype has only a few counts. The chain links TRBV18 to TRBJ2-1; no definite D call. The CDR3 totals 13 residues. The V gene lost 2 bases and the J gene lost 5 bases, with 7 bases spanning the gap. The germline CDR1 and CDR2 sequences are KGHSH and LQKENI. This CDR3 is CASSPIPHNEQFF. The CDR3 DNA reads TGTGCCAGCTCACCAATTCCTCACAATGAGCAGTTCTTC.

Many counts were recorded for this clonotype. The chain carries TRBV2 and TRBJ2-3; 7 bases align to TRBD2. The CDR3 contains 14 residues. Germline values: CDR1 SNHLY, CDR2 FYNNEI. J lost 7 bases, V lost 3 bases, and 7 bases had no gene match. The CDR3 bases are TGTGCCAGCAGTGAGATTGCTAGCGGAAATACGCAGTATTTT. Amino acids: CASSEIASGNTQYF.

The chain employs TRBV19 and TRBJ1-5, with 8 bases identical to TRBD1. Germline V CDR1 and CDR2: LNHDA, SQIVND (reference sequence). The CDR3 has 16 residues. J lost 1 base, V lost 7 bases, and 9 bases had no gene match. The CDR3 DNA sequence: TGTGCCAGTATGGGCAGGGGGCGGGTGAGCAATCAGCCCCAGCATTTT. It yields the protein CASMGRGRVSNQPQHF.

The V call is TRBV19, the J call TRBJ1-1, with 7 bases aligning to TRBD1. The CDR3 spans 15 residues. Germline V gene data show CDR1 as LNHDA and CDR2 as SQIVND (reference sequence). The ends lost 4 bases at V and 1 base at J; junction bases unmatched: 6. CDR3 coding DNA: TGTGCCAGTAGTACCGGGACAGCTTCGAACACTGAAGCTTTCTTT. Amino acid sequence: CASSTGTASNTEAFF.

V gene TRBV4-1 combines with J gene TRBJ2-3; D unclear. Germline V gives CDR1 MGHRA, CDR2 YSYEKL. The CDR3 is 14 amino acids. V was clipped by 3 bases and J by 4 bases, with 11 bases between them. CDR3 nucleotide sequence: TGCGCCAGCAGCCAGGATAATCGCCCAGATACGCAGTATTTT. Its protein product is CASSQDNRPDTQYF.

This clonotype was detected only a few times. The gene calls are TRBV5-1 and TRBJ1-6, with 8 bases identical to TRBD1. V lost 5 bases and J lost 10; bases outside the gene matches: 11. Per germline, CDR1 SGHRS and CDR2 YFSETQ. The CDR3 is made up of 15 amino acids. The CDR3 protein is CASRAGETGVSPLHF. The CDR3 nucleotides read TGCGCCAGCAGGGCCGGAGAGACAGGGGTGTCACCCCTCCACTTT.

This clonotype was recorded at least ten times. This sequence joins TRBV7-3 and TRBJ2-1; 16 bases are a match to TRBD2. The germline gives CDR1 SGHTA, CDR2 FQGTGA. The CDR3 contains 19 residues. With V trimmed by 5 bases and J by 1 base, 8 bases remained unmatched. The DNA of the CDR3 is TGTGCCAGCAGCCCAATTGGGACTAGCGGGGGGGCGTCCTACAATGAGCAGTTCTTC. Residues: CASSPIGTSGGASYNEQFF.

This rearrangement joins TRBV12-3 or TRBV12-4 to TRBJ1-2; D not certain. V was pared by 3 bases and J by 8 bases, with 13 bases between. The CDR3 extends over 13 amino acids. CDR3 loop: CASSLDRHVGYTF. The CDR3 region has the DNA TGTGCCAGCAGTTTGGACCGACACGTAGGCTACACCTTC.

This chain joins TRBV6-2 or TRBV6-3 and TRBJ2-7, with D perhaps assigned TRBD1 or TRBD2 (5 bases each). This CDR3 has 13 residues. CDR1 is MNHEY and CDR2 is SVGEGT in the germline V gene. The germline V and J ends were trimmed by 1 base and 2 bases, with 6 bases remaining between them. The chain's CDR3 is CASSYLGPYEQYF. CDR3 bases: TGTGCCAGCAGTTACTTGGGACCCTACGAGCAGTACTTC.

Concerning this clonotype: This may arise from a read error, as a much more abundant clone is one base away. The chain recombines TRBV30 with TRBJ2-1; tentatively, D is TRBD1 or TRBD2 (6 bases each). The germline gives CDR1 GTSNPN, CDR2 SVGIG (reference sequence). V was cut by 5 bases and J by 2 bases, with 10 bases left in between. The CDR3 sequence is 13 residues long. CDR3 protein: CAWGGPPYNEQFF. The DNA of the CDR3 is TGTGCCTGGGGGGGGCCCCCCTACAATGAGCAGTTCTTC.